Shown below are 6 T cell receptor beta chains from a single sample sequenced in a study of blood T cell repertoires in COVID-19. TCRdb's copy holds only in-frame clones and misses some; the assay was immunoSEQ multiplex PCR. Here the sample spans roughly 280,000 clones, 80% to 90% being singletons. Material: PBMCs or T cells enriched from blood (not recorded which). Receptors originate from a woman aged 25 to 39 with acute COVID-19.

This rearrangement joins TRBV7-2 to TRBJ2-3; D is perhaps TRBD2 (5 bases). Germline V gene lookup returns CDR1 SGHTA and CDR2 FQGNSA. Deletions cut 1 base from V and 2 bases from J, with 13 bases between. The CDR3 has 16 amino acids. CDR3: CASSLVLGVNTDTQYF. In nucleotides, the CDR3 is TGTGCCAGCAGCTTAGTGCTGGGAGTAAACACAGATACGCAGTATTTT.

This clone was counted a single time. The chain is built from TRBV9 and TRBJ2-7, with D unclear. CDR1 is SGDLS and CDR2 is YYNGEE in the germline V gene. The V end lost 0 bases, the J end lost 4 bases, and 14 bases lay between the germline ends. This CDR3 region has 15 residues. CDR3 sequence reads: CASSVGPTRDYEQYF. CDR3 coding DNA: TGTGCCAGCAGCGTAGGCCCTACGCGAGATTACGAGCAGTACTTC.

The chain uses TRBV19 and TRBJ2-7; TRBD2 aligns across 9 bases. V gave up 5 bases and J gave up 2 bases; unmatched junction bases: 1. In germline, CDR1 is LNHDA, CDR2 SQIVND (reference sequence). This CDR3 is 13 amino acids long. This CDR3 is CASSLAGTYEQYF. DNA for the CDR3: TGTGCCAGTAGTCTAGCGGGGACCTACGAGCAGTACTTC. Using reference TRBV19 and TRBJ2-7 for the parts outside the CDR3, the full variable domain is DGGITQSPKYLFRKEGQNVTLSCEQNLNHDAMYWYRQDPGQGLRLIYYSQIVNDFQKGDIAEGYSVSREKKESFPLTVTSAQKNPTAFYLCASSLAGTYEQYFGPGTRLTVT.

The chain carries TRBV9 and TRBJ2-1, with 7 bases identical to TRBD2. The CDR3 consists of 15 residues. Germline CDR1 reads SGDLS; CDR2 reads YYNGEE. J was trimmed by 3 bases and V by 0 bases; bases with no gene match: 3. CDR3 nucleotides: TGTGCCAGCAGCGTAGGGGCTAGCGGCTACAATGAGCAGTTCTTC. It is translated as CASSVGASGYNEQFF.

The chain couples TRBV28 to TRBJ2-2, with D possibly matching TRBD2 (5 bases). Germline CDR1 reads MDHEN; CDR2 reads SYDVKM. V was shortened by 6 bases and J by 5 bases, with 19 bases between the two germline ends. The CDR3 length is 16 residues. The CDR3 nucleotides are TGTGCCAGCAGGGCTGACGACTTAGCGTTTACCGGGGAGCTGTTTTTT. Its translation is CASRADDLAFTGELFF.

This chain connects TRBV5-8 to TRBJ2-7; 9 nucleotides match TRBD2. CDR1 and CDR2 (germline): SGHTS, YDEGEE. CDR3 size: 15 residues. Unmatched junction bases numbered 3, after V lost 2 bases and J lost 0 bases. The CDR3 coding sequence is TGTGCCAGCAGCTTTGGGCGGGAGGGCTCCTACGAGCAGTACTTC. Amino acids: CASSFGREGSYEQYF.